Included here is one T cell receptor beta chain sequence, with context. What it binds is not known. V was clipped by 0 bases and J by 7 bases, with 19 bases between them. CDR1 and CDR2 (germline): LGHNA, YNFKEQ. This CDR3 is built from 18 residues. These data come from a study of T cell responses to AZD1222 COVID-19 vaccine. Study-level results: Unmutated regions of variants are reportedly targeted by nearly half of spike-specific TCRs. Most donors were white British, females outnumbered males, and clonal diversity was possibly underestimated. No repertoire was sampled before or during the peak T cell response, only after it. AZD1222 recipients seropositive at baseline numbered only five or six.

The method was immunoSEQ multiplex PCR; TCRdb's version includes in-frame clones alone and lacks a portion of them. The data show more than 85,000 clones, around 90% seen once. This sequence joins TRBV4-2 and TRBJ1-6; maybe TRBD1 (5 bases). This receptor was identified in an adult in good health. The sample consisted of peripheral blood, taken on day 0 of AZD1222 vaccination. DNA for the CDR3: TGTGCCAGCAGCCAAGATCAAGGGGCAGGGCCTAGGAATTCACCCCTCCACTTT. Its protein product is CASSQDQGAGPRNSPLHF.